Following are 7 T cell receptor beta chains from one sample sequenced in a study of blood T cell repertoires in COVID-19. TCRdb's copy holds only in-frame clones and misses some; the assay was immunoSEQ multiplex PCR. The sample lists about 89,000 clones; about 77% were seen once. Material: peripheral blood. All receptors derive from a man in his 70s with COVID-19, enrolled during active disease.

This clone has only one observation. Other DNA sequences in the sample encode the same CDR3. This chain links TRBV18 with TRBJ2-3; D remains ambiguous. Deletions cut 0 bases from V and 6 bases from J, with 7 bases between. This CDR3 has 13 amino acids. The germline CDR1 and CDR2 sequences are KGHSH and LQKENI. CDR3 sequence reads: CASSPPSVDTQYF. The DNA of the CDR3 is TGTGCCAGCTCACCACCGTCTGTTGATACGCAGTATTTT.

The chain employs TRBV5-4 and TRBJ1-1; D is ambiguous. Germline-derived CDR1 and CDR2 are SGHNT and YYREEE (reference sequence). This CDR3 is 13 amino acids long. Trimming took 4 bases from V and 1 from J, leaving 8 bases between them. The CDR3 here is CASSTDTNTEAFF. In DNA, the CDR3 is TGTGCCAGCAGCACCGACACGAACACTGAAGCTTTCTTT. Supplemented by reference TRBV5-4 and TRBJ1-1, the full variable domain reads ETGVTQSPTHLIKTRGQQVTLRCSSQSGHNTVSWYQQALGQGPQFIFQYYREEENGRGNFPPRFSGLQFPNYSSELNVNALELDDSALYLCASSTDTNTEAFFGQGTRLTVV.

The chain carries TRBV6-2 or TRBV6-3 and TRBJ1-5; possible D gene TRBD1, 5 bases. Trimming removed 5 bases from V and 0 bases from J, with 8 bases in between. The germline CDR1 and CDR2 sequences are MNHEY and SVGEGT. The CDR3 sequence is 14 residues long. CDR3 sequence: CASSPTVSNQPQHF. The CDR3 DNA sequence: TGTGCCAGCAGTCCGACAGTTAGCAATCAGCCCCAGCATTTT.

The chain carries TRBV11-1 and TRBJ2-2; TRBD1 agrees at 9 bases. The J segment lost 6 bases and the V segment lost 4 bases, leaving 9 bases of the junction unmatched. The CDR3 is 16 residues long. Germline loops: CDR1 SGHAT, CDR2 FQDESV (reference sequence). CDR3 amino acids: CASSSPGQGRAGELFF. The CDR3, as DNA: TGTGCCAGCAGCTCCCCCGGACAGGGGCGGGCCGGGGAGCTGTTTTTT.

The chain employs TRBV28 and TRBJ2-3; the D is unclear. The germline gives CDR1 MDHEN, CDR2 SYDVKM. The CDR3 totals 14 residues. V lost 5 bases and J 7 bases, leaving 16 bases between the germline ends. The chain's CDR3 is CASSPRYPSHTQYF. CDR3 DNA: TGTGCCAGCAGTCCGCGATACCCTTCCCATACGCAGTATTTT.

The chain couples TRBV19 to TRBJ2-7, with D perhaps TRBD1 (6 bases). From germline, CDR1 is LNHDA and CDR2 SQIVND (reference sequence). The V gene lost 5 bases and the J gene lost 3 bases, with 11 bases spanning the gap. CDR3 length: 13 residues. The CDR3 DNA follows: TGTGCCAGTAGTTCGACAGGTGTCTACGAGCAGTACTTC. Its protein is CASSSTGVYEQYF.

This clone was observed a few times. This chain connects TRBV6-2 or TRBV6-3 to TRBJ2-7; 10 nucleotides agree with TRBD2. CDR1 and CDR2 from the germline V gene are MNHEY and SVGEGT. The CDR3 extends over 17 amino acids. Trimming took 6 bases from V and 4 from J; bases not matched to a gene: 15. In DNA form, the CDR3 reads TGTGCCAGCAGCCCCCCCAGCGGGAGGGCCAGCAGGTACGAGCAGTACTTC. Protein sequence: CASSPPSGRASRYEQYF.